This TCR beta chain was sequenced during a study of blood T cell repertoires in COVID-19 (TCRdb year 2020). For context, the study as a whole: Collaborator samples came from the United States, Italy and Spain and covered acute and convalescent phases of COVID-19. The prospective study material was composed of cDNA or gDNA derived from T cells, B-cell-depleted T cells, or PBMCs. Deeply sampled blood TCRbeta repertoires from subjects exposed to, actively infected with, or recovered from COVID-19 were included in the dataset. The repertoires were released in a freely available public database intended as a resource for research on the immune response to SARS-CoV-2. Samples came from the ongoing ImmuneRACE study (first 160 participants) plus 1,254 subjects from 6 global collaborators. The sample metadata nearly always contained a de-identified subject ID, COVID-19 status, age in years and sex. Where HLA class I and class II types were available, the types were taken from metadata supplied by the sample provider, not from assay-based typing.

One collaborating source in Seattle enrolled patients during active infection and followed them longitudinally through the course of disease. Whole blood was collected in K2EDTA tubes by collaborating institutions according to the institutions' own protocols. For TCRbeta analysis, collaborator samples were shipped as frozen whole blood, as isolated PBMCs, or as DNA extracted from either sample type. The immunoSEQ Assay, a bias-controlled multiplex PCR, was used to amplify TCRbeta CDR3 regions from genomic DNA. As for the authors' bioinformatics: The number of nucleated cells in each sample was estimated from the amplification of reference gene primers within the assay. To quantify the absolute abundance of each unique TCRbeta CDR3 rearrangement, sequence reads were collapsed and filtered. For each sample, productive Simpson clonality was calculated by taking the square root of Simpson's diversity index across productive rearrangements. This immuneACCESS table, as held by TCRdb, lists in-frame sequences with V and J called but not all clones. Of the missing ones, under half trace to an unresolved V gene in checked studies; the others have no known cause. D and trimming were read from the DNA, whereas the V and J calls and clone size are those reported in that table. For this sample there are under 200,000 clones; about 85% appear just once. Of the sample, 0.95% falls within the top ten clones.

What the authors observed across the whole study: The quantity of clinical and demographic metadata differed by source and by participant and was supplied without curation.

CDR1 and CDR2 were assigned from the germline V gene as SGHDT and YYEEEE. V sheds 4 bases and J sheds 8 bases, leaving 13 bases between their ends. The CDR3 contains 14 residues, cysteine and phenylalanine counted. Of all the DNA, just the CDR3 is kept, 42 bases in frame from base 1. Regarding this clone: Its cognate antigen has yet to be identified. There are no base qualities to consult, and no much larger clone falls within one base.

The rearranged segments are TRBV5-6 and TRBJ1-6; no confident D gene assignment can be made. The sample comprised peripheral blood. The receptor comes from a man aged 55 to 70 with COVID-19, enrolled during active disease. Read as DNA, the sequence is TGTGCCAGCAGCCATAGTCGGTCTTATTCACCCCTCCACTTT. Translated, it reads CASSHSRSYSPLHF.